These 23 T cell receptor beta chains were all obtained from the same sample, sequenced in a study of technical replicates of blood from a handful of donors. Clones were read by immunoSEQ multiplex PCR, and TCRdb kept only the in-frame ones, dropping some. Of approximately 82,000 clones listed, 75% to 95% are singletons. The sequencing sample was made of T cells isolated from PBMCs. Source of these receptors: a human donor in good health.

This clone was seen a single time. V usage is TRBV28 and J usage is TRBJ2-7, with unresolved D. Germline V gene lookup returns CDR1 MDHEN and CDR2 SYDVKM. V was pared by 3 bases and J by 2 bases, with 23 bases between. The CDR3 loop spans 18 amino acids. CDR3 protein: CASSFPPGPSSKTYEQYF. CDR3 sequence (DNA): TGTGCCAGCAGTTTTCCGCCAGGCCCTTCGTCTAAAACCTACGAGCAGTACTTC.

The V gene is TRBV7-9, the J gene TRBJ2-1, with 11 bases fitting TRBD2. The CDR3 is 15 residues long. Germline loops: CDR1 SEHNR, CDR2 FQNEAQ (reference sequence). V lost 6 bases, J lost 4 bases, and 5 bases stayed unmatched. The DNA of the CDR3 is TGTGCCAGCAGGTCGGGACTAGCGGAATACAATGAGCAGTTCTTC. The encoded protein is CASRSGLAEYNEQFF.

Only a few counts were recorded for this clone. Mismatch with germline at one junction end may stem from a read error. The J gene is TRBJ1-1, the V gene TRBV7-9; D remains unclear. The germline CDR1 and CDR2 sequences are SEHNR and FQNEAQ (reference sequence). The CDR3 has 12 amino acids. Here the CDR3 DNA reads TGTGCCAGCCGCTTACTAAACACTGAAGCTTTCTTT. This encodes CASRLLNTEAFF.

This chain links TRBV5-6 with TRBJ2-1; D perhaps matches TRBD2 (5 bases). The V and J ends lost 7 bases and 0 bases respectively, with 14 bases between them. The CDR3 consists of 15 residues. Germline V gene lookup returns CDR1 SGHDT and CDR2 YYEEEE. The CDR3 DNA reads TGTGCCAGCCACCGGGATTTGAGCTCCTACAATGAGCAGTTCTTC. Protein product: CASHRDLSSYNEQFF.

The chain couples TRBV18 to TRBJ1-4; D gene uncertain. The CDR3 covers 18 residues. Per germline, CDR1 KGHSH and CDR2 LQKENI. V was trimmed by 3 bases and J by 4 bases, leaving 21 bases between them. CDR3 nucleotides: TGTGCCAGCTCACCCGGGTTAAGCGAACCTCCAGTTAATGAAAAACTGTTTTTT. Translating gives CASSPGLSEPPVNEKLFF.

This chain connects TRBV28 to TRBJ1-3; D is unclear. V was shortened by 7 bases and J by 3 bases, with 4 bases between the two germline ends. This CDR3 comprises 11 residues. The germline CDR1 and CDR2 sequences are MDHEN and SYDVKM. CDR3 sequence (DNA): TGTGCCAGCACGAGTGGAAACACCATATATTTT. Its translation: CASTSGNTIYF.

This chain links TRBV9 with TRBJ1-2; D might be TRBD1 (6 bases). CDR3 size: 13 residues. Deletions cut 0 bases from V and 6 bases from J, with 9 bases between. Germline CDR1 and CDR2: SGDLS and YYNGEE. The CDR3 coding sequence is TGTGCCAGCAGCGTAGAGGGGGAAGATGGCTACACCTTC. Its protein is CASSVEGEDGYTF.

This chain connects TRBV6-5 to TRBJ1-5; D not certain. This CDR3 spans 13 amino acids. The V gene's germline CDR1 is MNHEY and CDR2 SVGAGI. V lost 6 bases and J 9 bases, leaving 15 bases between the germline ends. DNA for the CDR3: TGTGCCAGCAGCCCTTCGCCCTCGGGGCCCCAGCATTTT. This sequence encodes CASSPSPSGPQHF.

Here the CDR3 DNA reads TGTGCCAGCAGCTGGGACACTCTTAACACCGGGGAGCTGTTTTTT. Translating gives CASSWDTLNTGELFF. This chain joins TRBV5-6 and TRBJ2-2; D perhaps matches TRBD1 (6 bases). The V end lost 3 bases, the J end lost 2 bases, and 11 bases lay between the germline ends. The CDR3 loop spans 15 amino acids. CDR1 SGHDT and CDR2 YYEEEE come from the germline V gene.

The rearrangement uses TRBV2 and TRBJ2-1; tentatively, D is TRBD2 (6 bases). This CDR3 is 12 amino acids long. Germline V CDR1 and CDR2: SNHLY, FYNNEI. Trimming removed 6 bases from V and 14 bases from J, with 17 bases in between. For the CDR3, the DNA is TGTGCCAGCAGCCCCGAGCGGGCTAGAGAGTTCTTC. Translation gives CASSPERAREFF.

The CDR3 nucleotides are TGCGCCAGCAGCGATAGCTATGGCTACACCTTC. This sequence encodes CASSDSYGYTF. The rearrangement links TRBV5-1 to TRBJ1-2, with unresolved D. The CDR3 loop spans 11 amino acids. The ends were cut back, 4 bases at V and 4 bases at J, with 5 bases in the middle. Germline CDR1 reads SGHRS; CDR2 reads YFSETQ.

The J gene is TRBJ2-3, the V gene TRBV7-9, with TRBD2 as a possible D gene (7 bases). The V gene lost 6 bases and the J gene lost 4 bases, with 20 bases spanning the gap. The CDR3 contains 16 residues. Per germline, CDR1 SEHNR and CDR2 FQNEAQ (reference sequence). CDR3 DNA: TGTGCCAGCAGACAAAGGGGGGGCGGGAGCGCAGATACGCAGTATTTT. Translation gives CASRQRGGGSADTQYF.

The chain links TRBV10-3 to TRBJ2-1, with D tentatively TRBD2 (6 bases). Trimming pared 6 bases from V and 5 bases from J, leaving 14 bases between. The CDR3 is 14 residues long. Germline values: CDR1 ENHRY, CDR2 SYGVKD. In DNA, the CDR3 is TGTGCCATCAGGCGGACTACTCTTAACAATGAGCAGTTCTTC. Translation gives CAIRRTTLNNEQFF.

CDR3 residues: CASSISGGSTDTQYF. The CDR3 nucleotides are TGTGCCAGTAGTATTTCCGGGGGAAGCACAGATACGCAGTATTTT. J is TRBJ2-3 and V is TRBV19; D perhaps matches TRBD2 (6 bases). Trimming took 3 bases from V and 0 from J, leaving 10 bases between them. The CDR3 extends over 15 amino acids. Germline CDR1 is LNHDA and CDR2 is SQIVND (reference sequence).

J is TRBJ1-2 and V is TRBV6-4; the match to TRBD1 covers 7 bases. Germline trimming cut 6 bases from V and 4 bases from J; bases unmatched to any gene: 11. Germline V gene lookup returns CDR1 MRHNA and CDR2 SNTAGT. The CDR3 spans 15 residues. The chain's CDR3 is CASSDWGQPIYGYTF. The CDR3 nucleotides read TGTGCCAGCAGCGATTGGGGACAGCCAATCTATGGCTACACCTTC.

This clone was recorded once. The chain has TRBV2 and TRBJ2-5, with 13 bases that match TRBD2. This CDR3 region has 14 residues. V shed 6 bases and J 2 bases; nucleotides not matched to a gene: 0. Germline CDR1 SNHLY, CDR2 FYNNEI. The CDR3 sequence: CASRTSGGQETQYF. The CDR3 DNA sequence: TGTGCCAGCAGGACTAGCGGGGGGCAAGAGACCCAGTACTTC. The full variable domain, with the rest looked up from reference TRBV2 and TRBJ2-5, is EPEVTQTPSHQVTQMGQEVILRCVPISNHLYFYWYRQILGQKVEFLVSFYNNEISEKSEIFDDQFSVERPDGSNFTLKIRSTKLEDSAMYFCASRTSGGQETQYFGPGTRLLVL.

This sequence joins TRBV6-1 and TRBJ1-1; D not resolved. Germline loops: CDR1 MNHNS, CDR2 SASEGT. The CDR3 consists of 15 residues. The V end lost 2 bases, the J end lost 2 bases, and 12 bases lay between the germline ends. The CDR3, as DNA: TGTGCCAGCAGTGAATGGGAGTCGGTTAACACTGAAGCTTTCTTT. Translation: CASSEWESVNTEAFF.

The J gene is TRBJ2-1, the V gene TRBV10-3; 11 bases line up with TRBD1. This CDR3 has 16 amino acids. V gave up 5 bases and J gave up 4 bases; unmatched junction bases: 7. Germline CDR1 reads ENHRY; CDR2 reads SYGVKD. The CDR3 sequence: CAISSTGTGGYNEQFF. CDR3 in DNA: TGTGCCATCAGTTCAACCGGGACAGGGGGATACAATGAGCAGTTCTTC.

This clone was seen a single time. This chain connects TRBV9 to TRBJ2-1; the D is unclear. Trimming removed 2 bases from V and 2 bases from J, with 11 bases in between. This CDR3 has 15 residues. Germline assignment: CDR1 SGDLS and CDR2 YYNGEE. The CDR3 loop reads CASSVDTRPYNEQFF. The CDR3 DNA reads TGTGCCAGCAGCGTCGACACACGGCCCTACAATGAGCAGTTCTTC.

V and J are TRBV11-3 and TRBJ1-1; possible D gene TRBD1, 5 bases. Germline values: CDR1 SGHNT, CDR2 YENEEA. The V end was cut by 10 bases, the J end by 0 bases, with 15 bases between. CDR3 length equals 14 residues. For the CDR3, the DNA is TGTGCCATTTCCTCCGCGGGGCTGAACACTGAAGCTTTCTTT. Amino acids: CAISSAGLNTEAFF.

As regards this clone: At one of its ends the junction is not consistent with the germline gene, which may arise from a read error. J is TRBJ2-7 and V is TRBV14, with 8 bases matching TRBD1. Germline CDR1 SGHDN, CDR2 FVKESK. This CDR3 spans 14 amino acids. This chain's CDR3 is CATSVQGGTYEQYF. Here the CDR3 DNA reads TGTGCCACCAGCGTACAGGGGGGTACCTACGAGCAGTACTTC.

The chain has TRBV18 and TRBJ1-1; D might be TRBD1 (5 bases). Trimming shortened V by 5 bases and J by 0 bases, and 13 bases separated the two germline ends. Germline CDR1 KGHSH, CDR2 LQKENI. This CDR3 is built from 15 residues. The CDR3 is CASSGQGGVNTEAFF. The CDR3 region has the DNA TGTGCCAGCTCAGGGCAGGGTGGCGTGAACACTGAAGCTTTCTTT.

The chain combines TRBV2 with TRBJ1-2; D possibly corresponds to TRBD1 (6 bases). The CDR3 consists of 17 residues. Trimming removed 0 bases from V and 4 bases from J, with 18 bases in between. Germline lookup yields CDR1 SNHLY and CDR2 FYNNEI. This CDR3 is CASSEARYRAHGYGYTF. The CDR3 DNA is TGTGCCAGCAGTGAAGCGCGTTACAGGGCGCACGGCTATGGCTACACCTTC.